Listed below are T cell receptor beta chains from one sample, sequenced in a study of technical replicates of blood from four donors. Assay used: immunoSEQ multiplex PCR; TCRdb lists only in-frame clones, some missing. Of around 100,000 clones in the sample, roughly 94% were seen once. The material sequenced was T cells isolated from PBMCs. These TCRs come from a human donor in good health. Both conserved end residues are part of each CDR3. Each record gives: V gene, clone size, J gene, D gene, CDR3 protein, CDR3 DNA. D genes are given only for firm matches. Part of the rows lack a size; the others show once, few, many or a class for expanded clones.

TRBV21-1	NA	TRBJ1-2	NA	CASSGRGDGYTF	TGTGCCAGCAGCGGTCGGGGGGATGGCTACACCTTC
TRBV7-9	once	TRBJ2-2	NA	CASSRESRSGELFF	TGTGCCAGCAGCCGGGAGTCTAGGTCCGGGGAGCTGTTTTTT
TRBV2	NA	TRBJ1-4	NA	CASRANQGSTNEKLFF	TGTGCCAGCAGAGCTAATCAGGGGTCGACTAATGAAAAACTGTTTTTT
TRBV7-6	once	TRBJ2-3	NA	CASSLERQRTDTQYF	TGTGCCAGCAGCTTAGAACGTCAGAGGACAGATACGCAGTATTTT
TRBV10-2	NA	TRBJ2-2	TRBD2	CASAGLAGVQDTGELFF	TGCGCCAGCGCTGGACTAGCGGGAGTCCAGGACACCGGGGAGCTGTTTTTT
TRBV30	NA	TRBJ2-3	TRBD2	CAWTLGTSGFTDTQYF	TGTGCCTGGACCCTAGGGACTAGCGGATTCACAGATACGCAGTATTTT
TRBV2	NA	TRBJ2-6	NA	CASFGASDGANVLTF	TGTGCCAGCTTCGGGGCTAGCGACGGGGCCAACGTCCTGACTTTC
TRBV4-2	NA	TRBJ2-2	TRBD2	CASSPSGNTGELFF	TGTGCCAGCTCCCCTAGCGGGAACACCGGGGAGCTGTTTTTT
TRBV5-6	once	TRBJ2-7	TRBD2	CASSLYSAGGGEQYF	TGTGCCAGCAGCTTGTATTCAGCGGGGGGGGGCGAGCAGTACTTC
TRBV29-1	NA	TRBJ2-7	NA	CSVKTGSEQYF	TGCAGCGTCAAAACAGGGAGCGAGCAGTACTTC
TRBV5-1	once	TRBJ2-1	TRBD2	CASSLVQRGNNEQFF	TGCGCCAGCAGCTTGGTCCAGCGGGGAAACAATGAGCAGTTCTTC
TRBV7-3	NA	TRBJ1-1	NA	CASSLMPSGNTEAFF	TGTGCCAGCAGCTTAATGCCCTCAGGGAACACTGAAGCTTTCTTT
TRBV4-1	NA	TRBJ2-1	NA	CASSQQIQGFSYNEQFF	TGCGCCAGCAGCCAACAAATACAGGGTTTCTCCTACAATGAGCAGTTCTTC
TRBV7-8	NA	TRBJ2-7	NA	CASSYSLYEQYF	TGTGCCAGCAGCTACTCTTTGTACGAGCAGTACTTC
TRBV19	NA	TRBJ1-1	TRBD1	CASSQGVLMNTEAFF	TGTGCCAGTAGTCAGGGGGTGCTCATGAACACTGAAGCTTTCTTT
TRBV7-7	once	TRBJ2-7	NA	CASSHRESSIGEQYF	TGTGCTAGCAGCCACCGGGAGAGTTCTATCGGCGAGCAGTACTTC
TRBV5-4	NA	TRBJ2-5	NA	CASSFRGQETQYF	TGTGCCAGCAGCTTTCGGGGTCAAGAGACCCAGTACTTC
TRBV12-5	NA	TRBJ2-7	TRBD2	CASGPGTSRYEQYF	TGTGCTAGTGGCCCCGGGACTAGCAGGTACGAGCAGTACTTC
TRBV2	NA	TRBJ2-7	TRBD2	CASTRRTSGRNPYEQYF	TGTGCCAGCACACGTCGGACCAGCGGGAGGAATCCCTACGAGCAGTACTTC
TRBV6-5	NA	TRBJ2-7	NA	CASSYSDRYEQYF	TGTGCCAGCAGTTACTCTGACAGATACGAGCAGTACTTC
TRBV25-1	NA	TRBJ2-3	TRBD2	CASSEGLAQGTDTQYF	TGTGCCAGCAGTGAAGGACTAGCTCAGGGGACAGATACGCAGTATTTT
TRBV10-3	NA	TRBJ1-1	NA	CAIKGGELEAFF	TGTGCCATCAAAGGGGGAGAGCTTGAAGCTTTCTTT
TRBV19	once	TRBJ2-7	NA	CASSIDLSLAREQYF	TGTGCCAGTAGTATAGATCTTTCCCTAGCTCGGGAGCAGTACTTC
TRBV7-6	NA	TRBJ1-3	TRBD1	CASSPRGGQGFDTIYF	TGTGCCAGCAGCCCCCGCGGCGGACAGGGATTTGACACCATATATTTT
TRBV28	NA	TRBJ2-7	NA	CASSVSGTQYEQYF	TGTGCCAGCAGTGTCTCCGGGACACAATACGAGCAGTACTTC
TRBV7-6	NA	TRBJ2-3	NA	CASKQGQPDTQYF	TGTGCCAGCAAACAAGGACAGCCCGATACGCAGTATTTT
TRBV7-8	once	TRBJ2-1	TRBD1	CASSLEGADPFYNEQFF	TGTGCCAGCAGCTTAGAGGGGGCAGACCCCTTCTACAATGAGCAGTTCTTC
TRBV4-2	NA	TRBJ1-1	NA	CASSRILLIEAFF	TGTGCCAGCAGCCGAATTCTACTGATTGAAGCTTTCTTT
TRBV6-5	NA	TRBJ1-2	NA	CASSRQNTNYGYTF	TGTGCCAGCAGTCGACAGAATACTAACTATGGCTACACCTTC
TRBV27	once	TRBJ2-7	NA	CASSLSWERVLSSYEQYF	TGTGCCAGCAGTTTATCTTGGGAGCGGGTCTTGAGCTCCTACGAGCAGTACTTC
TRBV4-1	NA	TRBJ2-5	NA	CASSLTLTGEGRETQYF	TGCGCCAGCAGCCTTACCCTCACGGGAGAGGGGAGGGAGACCCAGTACTTC